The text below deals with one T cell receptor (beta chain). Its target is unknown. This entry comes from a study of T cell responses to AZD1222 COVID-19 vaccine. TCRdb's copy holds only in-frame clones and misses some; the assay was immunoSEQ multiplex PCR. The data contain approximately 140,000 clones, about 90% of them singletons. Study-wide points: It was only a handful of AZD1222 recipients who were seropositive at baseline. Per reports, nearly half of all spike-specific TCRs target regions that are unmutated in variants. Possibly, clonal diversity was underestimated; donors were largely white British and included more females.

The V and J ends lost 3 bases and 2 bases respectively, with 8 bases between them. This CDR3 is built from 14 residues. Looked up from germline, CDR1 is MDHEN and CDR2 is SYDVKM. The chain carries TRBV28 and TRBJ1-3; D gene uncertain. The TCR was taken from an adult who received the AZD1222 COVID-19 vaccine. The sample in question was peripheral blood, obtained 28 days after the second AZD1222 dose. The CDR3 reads CASSFGWAGNTIYF. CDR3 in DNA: TGTGCCAGCAGTTTTGGGTGGGCTGGAAACACCATATATTTT.